Each of the 9 T cell receptor beta chains below was sequenced from the same sample in a study of blood T cell repertoires in COVID-19. Data came from immunoSEQ multiplex PCR; TCRdb stores just in-frame clones and leaves some out. The table lists 250,000 or so clones, over 75% of them singletons. Material for sequencing was peripheral blood. The receptors come from a woman in her 30s with acute or convalescent COVID-19.

This chain uses TRBV4-1 with TRBJ2-7; TRBD1 might be the D (5 bases). V lost 1 base and J 0 bases, leaving 13 bases between the germline ends. CDR1 and CDR2 from the germline V gene are MGHRA and YSYEKL. The CDR3 loop spans 16 amino acids. In DNA, the CDR3 is TGCGCCAGCAGCCAAGTCGTCAGGGCGAGCTCCTACGAGCAGTACTTC. Protein: CASSQVVRASSYEQYF.

Regarding this clone: This CDR3 is also generated by other DNA sequences in the sample. The rearrangement links TRBV5-1 to TRBJ2-7; 14 nucleotides line up with TRBD2. Germline values: CDR1 SGHRS, CDR2 YFSETQ. This CDR3 is 15 amino acids long. V shed 4 bases, J shed 3 bases, and the junction held 3 bases outside the gene matches. The CDR3 here is CASSPGLAGVYEQYF. The CDR3 nucleotides are TGCGCCAGCAGCCCGGGACTAGCGGGAGTCTACGAGCAGTACTTC. Complete variable domain (other parts from reference TRBV5-1 and TRBJ2-7): KAGVTQTPRYLIKTRGQQVTLSCSPISGHRSVSWYQQTPGQGLQFLFEYFSETQRNKGNFPGRFSGRQFSNSRSEMNVSTLELGDSALYLCASSPGLAGVYEQYFGPGTRLTVT.

The rearrangement joins TRBV4-1 to TRBJ2-3; 9 bases align to TRBD1. In germline, CDR1 is MGHRA, CDR2 YSYEKL. This CDR3 has 16 residues. V shed 0 bases, J shed 0 bases, and the junction held 1 base outside the gene matches. CDR3 DNA: TGCGCCAGCAGCCAAGAACAGGGGGCGAGCACAGATACGCAGTATTTT. Translated: CASSQEQGASTDTQYF.

V is TRBV5-4 and J is TRBJ2-1, with 8 bases lining up with TRBD1. CDR3 length: 14 residues. In germline, CDR1 is SGHNT, CDR2 YYREEE (reference sequence). J was trimmed by 8 bases and V by 0 bases; bases with no gene match: 4. CDR3 protein: CASSLGQGADEQFF. The CDR3 DNA reads as TGTGCCAGCAGCTTGGGGCAGGGGGCCGATGAGCAGTTCTTC.

The chain uses TRBV14 and TRBJ2-3; 8 positions match TRBD2. The CDR3 runs to 15 residues. CDR1 and CDR2 from the germline V gene are SGHDN and FVKESK. Trimming took 0 bases from V and 5 from J; bases not matched to a gene: 4. The CDR3 loop is CASSQDGTRRDTQYF. In nucleotides, the CDR3 is TGTGCCAGCAGCCAAGATGGGACTAGAAGAGATACGCAGTATTTT.

This rearrangement joins TRBV12-5 to TRBJ1-4, with D possibly TRBD1 on 6 matching bases. Germline-derived CDR1 and CDR2 are LGHNT and FRNRAP. The CDR3 contains 18 residues. The germline V and J ends were trimmed by 3 bases and 5 bases, with 22 bases remaining between them. This CDR3 is CASGFVPGPGTKNEKLFF. In nucleotides, the CDR3 is TGTGCTAGTGGTTTTGTTCCGGGACCCGGGACAAAGAATGAAAAACTGTTTTTT.

CDR3 bases: TGTGCCAGCAGCTTAGTGGGAGGGGCTGGGGAGCCCCAGCATTTT. Amino acid sequence: CASSLVGGAGEPQHF. This rearrangement joins TRBV11-2 to TRBJ1-5; possibly TRBD1 for D (5 bases). The CDR3 has 15 residues. Germline V gene sequence: CDR1 SGHAT, CDR2 FQNNGV. V was pared by 1 base and J by 8 bases, with 15 bases between.

This rearrangement joins TRBV9 to TRBJ2-1; D not resolved. Germline CDR1 reads SGDLS; CDR2 reads YYNGEE. The CDR3 covers 17 residues. The ends were cut back, 0 bases at V and 0 bases at J, with 13 bases in the middle. CDR3 loop: CASSVEWARSSYNEQFF. The CDR3 nucleotides read TGTGCCAGCAGCGTAGAGTGGGCACGAAGCTCCTACAATGAGCAGTTCTTC.

V gene TRBV7-9 combines with J gene TRBJ2-7; TRBD1 might be the D (6 bases). V lost 5 bases and J 1 base, leaving 18 bases between the germline ends. CDR1 is SEHNR and CDR2 is FQNEAQ in the germline V gene (reference sequence). This CDR3 contains 16 residues. CDR3 sequence: CASSTRDEDSSYEQYF. Here the CDR3 DNA reads TGTGCCAGCAGCACTAGAGACGAGGACAGTTCCTACGAGCAGTACTTC.